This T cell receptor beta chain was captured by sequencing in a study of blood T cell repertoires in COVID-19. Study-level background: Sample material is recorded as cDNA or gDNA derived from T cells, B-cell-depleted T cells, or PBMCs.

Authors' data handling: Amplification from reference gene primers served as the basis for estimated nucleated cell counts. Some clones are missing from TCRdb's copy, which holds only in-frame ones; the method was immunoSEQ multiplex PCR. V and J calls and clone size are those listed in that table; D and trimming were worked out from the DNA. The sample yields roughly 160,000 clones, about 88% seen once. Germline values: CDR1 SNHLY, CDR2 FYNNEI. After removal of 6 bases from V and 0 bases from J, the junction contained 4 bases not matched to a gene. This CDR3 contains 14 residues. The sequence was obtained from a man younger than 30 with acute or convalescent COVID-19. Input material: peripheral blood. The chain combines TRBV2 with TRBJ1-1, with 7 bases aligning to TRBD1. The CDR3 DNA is TGTGCCAGCAGGGACAGGTTTTTGAACACTGAAGCTTTCTTT. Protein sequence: CASRDRFLNTEAFF.